In terms of frequency, the clone carrying this TCR beta chain is medium-sized (0.01 to 0.1%). Multiplex touch-down PCR amplified TRB using TRB-A and TRB-B pools in one tube. TCRdb re-called the multiplex PCR reads and gives one entry per CDR3 protein, without DNA. Its clone listing holds thousands of distinct CDR3 sequences. These data originate in a study of T cell clusters in autoimmune cytopenias. Looked up from germline, CDR1 is MNHEY and CDR2 is SVGEGT. CDR3 size: 11 residues. Some 39,000 genome equivalents of blood DNA were amplified for TRB. This sample was also put to use in a study of T cell repertoires in aging, cancer and after chemotherapy.

This TCR was sampled from a human donor in good health. The rearrangement links TRBV6-2 or TRBV6-3 to TRBJ1-5. The sample comprised peripheral blood. The CDR3 reads CASGYNQPQHF.